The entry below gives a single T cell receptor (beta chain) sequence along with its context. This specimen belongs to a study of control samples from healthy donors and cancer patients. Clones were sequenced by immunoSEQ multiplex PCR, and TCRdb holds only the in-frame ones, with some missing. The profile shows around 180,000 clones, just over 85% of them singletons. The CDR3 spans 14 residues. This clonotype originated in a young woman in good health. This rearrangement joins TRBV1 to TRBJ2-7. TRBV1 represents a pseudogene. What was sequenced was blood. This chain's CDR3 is CTSSQGPRSYEQYF. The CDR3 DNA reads TGCACCAGCAGCCAAGGGCCCCGTAGCTACGAGCAGTACTTC.